The 10 T cell receptor beta chains below come from one sample, sequenced in a study of blood T cell repertoires in COVID-19. Assay: immunoSEQ multiplex PCR; the TCRdb copy retains only in-frame clones and omits some. The repertoire has some 310,000 clones, roughly 87% of them found once; the top ten carry 1%. Sequencing was performed on peripheral blood. The receptors originated from a man aged 50 to 59 with active or convalescent COVID-19.

V usage is TRBV19 and J usage is TRBJ1-4; D uncertain. Germline V gene data show CDR1 as LNHDA and CDR2 as SQIVND (reference sequence). V lost 3 bases to trimming and J lost 4 bases, with 9 bases between them. This CDR3 comprises 14 residues. The CDR3 nucleotides are TGTGCCAGTAGTATCAACAGAAGTAATGAAAAACTGTTTTTT. This sequence encodes CASSINRSNEKLFF.

The J gene is TRBJ2-3, the V gene TRBV9; TRBD2 might be the D (6 bases). The CDR3 sequence is 19 residues long. V dropped 0 bases and J dropped 7 bases, with 27 bases sitting between them. From germline, CDR1 is SGDLS and CDR2 YYNGEE. In DNA form, the CDR3 reads TGTGCCAGCAGCGTAGGCACCCCCTCCGGGACTCCCCCTCCTCATACGCAGTATTTT. Protein product: CASSVGTPSGTPPPHTQYF.

V gene TRBV9 combines with J gene TRBJ2-3, with 7 nucleotides matching TRBD2. Germline loops: CDR1 SGDLS, CDR2 YYNGEE. CDR3 length equals 16 residues. Trimming removed 0 bases from V and 2 bases from J; junction bases left unmatched: 6. The CDR3 protein is CASSVASGVITDTQYF. The CDR3 region has the DNA TGTGCCAGCAGCGTAGCGAGCGGGGTAATCACAGATACGCAGTATTTT.

The chain couples TRBV7-8 to TRBJ1-4, with D possibly being TRBD1 (5 bases). This CDR3 has 14 residues. Trimming took 0 bases from V and 11 from J, leaving 13 bases between them. Per germline, CDR1 SGHVS and CDR2 FQNEAQ. The CDR3, as DNA: TGTGCCAGCAGCTTAGCGCGTGGGGGGGGGAAACTGTTTTTT. It translates to CASSLARGGGKLFF.

The chain joins TRBV19 to TRBJ2-4; D is perhaps TRBD1 (6 bases). The germline V gene encodes CDR1 LNHDA and CDR2 SQIVND (reference sequence). Trimming removed 5 bases from V and 1 base from J, with 30 bases in between. There are 21 residues in the CDR3. CDR3 sequence (DNA): TGTGCCAGTAGTTTCGATCGCGACAGAAGGGACAAAAGACTCGCCAAAAACATTCAGTACTTC. This translates into CASSFDRDRRDKRLAKNIQYF.

The chain uses TRBV10-3 and TRBJ2-7, with D perhaps matching TRBD2 (5 bases). Trimming removed 6 bases from V and 2 bases from J, with 17 bases in between. CDR3 length: 15 amino acids. Per the germline V gene, CDR1 is ENHRY and CDR2 is SYGVKD. The CDR3, as DNA: TGTGCCATCAGCGAGCTTACCGGGATAACCTACGAGCAGTACTTC. Protein sequence: CAISELTGITYEQYF.

The gene calls are TRBV18 and TRBJ2-2, with D possibly being TRBD1 (6 bases). Between the trimmed V and J ends, which lost 2 bases and 6 bases, there was a span of 19 bases. Germline V gene lookup returns CDR1 KGHSH and CDR2 LQKENI. The CDR3 has 17 amino acids. In DNA form, the CDR3 reads TGTGCCAGCTCACCATATTCGAGGACAGCCGAATCCGGGGAGCTGTTTTTT. Translation: CASSPYSRTAESGELFF. Looking up the rest from reference TRBV18 and TRBJ2-2 gives the full variable domain: NAGVMQNPRHLVRRRGQEARLRCSPMKGHSHVYWYRQLPEEGLKFMVYLQKENIIDESGMPKERFSAEFPKEGPSILRIQQVVRGDSAAYFCASSPYSRTAESGELFFGEGSRLTVL.

V is TRBV20-1 and J is TRBJ1-1; no clear D gene. Germline V gene data show CDR1 as DFQATT and CDR2 as SNEGSKA (reference sequence). This CDR3 is 10 amino acids long. V was pared by 0 bases and J by 10 bases, with 6 bases between. The CDR3 loop is CSARDGGAFF. The DNA for the CDR3 is TGCAGTGCTAGAGACGGAGGAGCTTTCTTT.

The chain combines TRBV5-4 with TRBJ2-7, with 10 bases lining up with TRBD2. V lost 5 bases, J lost 3 bases, and 8 bases stayed unmatched. Germline V gene lookup returns CDR1 SGHNT and CDR2 YYREEE (reference sequence). This CDR3 has 15 residues. The CDR3 loop reads CASSSIAGGDYEQYF. The DNA for the CDR3 is TGTGCCAGCAGTTCTATAGCGGGAGGTGACTACGAGCAGTACTTC.

The chain employs TRBV9 and TRBJ1-3; D is uncertain. CDR1 SGDLS and CDR2 YYNGEE come from the germline V gene. Trimming took off 4 bases at V and 0 bases at J, with 11 bases between the two ends. The CDR3 is 15 amino acids. This CDR3 is CASSLLGLSGNTIYF. CDR3 DNA sequence: TGTGCCAGCAGCCTCCTAGGCCTCTCTGGAAACACCATATATTTT.